Included here is one T cell receptor (beta chain) sequence, with context. V dropped 3 bases and J dropped 1 base, with 6 bases sitting between them. This CDR3 is 13 amino acids long. From germline, CDR1 is MNHEY and CDR2 SMNVEV (reference sequence). This specimen comes from a study of cytomegalovirus exposure and HLA in healthy donors. The table came from immunoSEQ multiplex PCR; TCRdb's copy has only in-frame clones and leaves some out. The repertoire holds about 150,000 clones, with approximately 91% as singletons. The chain recombines TRBV27 with TRBJ1-1; no firm D call. Input material: PBMCs. The TCR comes from a man younger than 30 in good health and CMV-seronegative. As DNA, the CDR3 is TGTGCCAGCAGTTTCGGGTGGAACACTGAAGCTTTCTTT. Amino acids: CASSFGWNTEAFF.